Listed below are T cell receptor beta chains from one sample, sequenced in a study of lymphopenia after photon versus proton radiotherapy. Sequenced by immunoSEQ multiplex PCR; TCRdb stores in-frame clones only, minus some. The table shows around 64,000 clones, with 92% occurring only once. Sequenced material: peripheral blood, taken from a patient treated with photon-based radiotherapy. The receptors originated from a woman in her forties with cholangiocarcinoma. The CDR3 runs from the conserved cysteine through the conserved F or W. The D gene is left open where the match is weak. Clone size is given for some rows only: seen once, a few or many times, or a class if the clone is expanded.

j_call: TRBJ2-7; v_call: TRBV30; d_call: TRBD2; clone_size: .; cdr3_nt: TGTGCCTGGTATAAAGCGGGAGGGCCTCGACACTACGAGCAGTACTTC; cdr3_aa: CAWYKAGGPRHYEQYF
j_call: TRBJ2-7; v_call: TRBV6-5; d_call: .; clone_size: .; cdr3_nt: TGTGCCAGCAGGGATAGGGGCTCCTACGAGCAGTACTTC; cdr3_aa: CASRDRGSYEQYF
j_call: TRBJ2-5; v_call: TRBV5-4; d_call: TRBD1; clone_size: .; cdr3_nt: TGTGCCAGCAGCTTGGTTCGCCGACAGGGGGGACAAGAGACCCAGTACTTC; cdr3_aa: CASSLVRRQGGQETQYF
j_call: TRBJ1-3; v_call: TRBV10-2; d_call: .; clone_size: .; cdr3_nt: TGCGCCAGCAGCCCCGGGACACCATTAACTAACACCATATATTTT; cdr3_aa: CASSPGTPLTNTIYF
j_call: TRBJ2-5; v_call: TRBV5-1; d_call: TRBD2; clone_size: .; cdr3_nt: TGCGCCAGCAGCCTGCTCGGGGGGGAGACCCAGTACTTC; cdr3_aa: CASSLLGGETQYF
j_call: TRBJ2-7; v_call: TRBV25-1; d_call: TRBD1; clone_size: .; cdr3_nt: TGTGCCAGCGAAACAGGGGGTTCGATTGGAGAGCAGTACTTC; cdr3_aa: CASETGGSIGEQYF
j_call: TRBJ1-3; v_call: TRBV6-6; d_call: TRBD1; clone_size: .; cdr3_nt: TGTGCCAGCAGTTACGCGGGACAGTCATACACCATATATTTT; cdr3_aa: CASSYAGQSYTIYF
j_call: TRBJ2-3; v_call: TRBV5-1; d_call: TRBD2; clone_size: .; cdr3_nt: TGCGCCAGCAGCTTGGGGAGCGGGGGCCACACAGATACGCAGTATTTT; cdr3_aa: CASSLGSGGHTDTQYF
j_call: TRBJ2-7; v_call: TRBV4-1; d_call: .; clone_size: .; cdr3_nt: TGCGCCAGCAGCCAACACTTCTCCCGGGGGGCTCACTACGAGCAGTACTTC; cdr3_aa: CASSQHFSRGAHYEQYF
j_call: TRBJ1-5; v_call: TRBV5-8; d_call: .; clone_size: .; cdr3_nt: TGTGCCAGCAGCTTGGGGCGCCGCAGCAATCAGCCCCAGCATTTT; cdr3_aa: CASSLGRRSNQPQHF
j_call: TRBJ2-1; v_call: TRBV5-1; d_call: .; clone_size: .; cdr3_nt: TGCGCCAGCAGCCCGGGGGGGACAGAAGAGAACAATGAGCAGTTCTTC; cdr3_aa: CASSPGGTEENNEQFF
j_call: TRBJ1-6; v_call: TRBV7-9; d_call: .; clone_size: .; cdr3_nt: TGTGCCAGCAGCTCGGGGTCAGGCGGTTCACCCCTCCACTTT; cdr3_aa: CASSSGSGGSPLHF
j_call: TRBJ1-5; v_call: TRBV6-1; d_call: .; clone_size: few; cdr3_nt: TGTGCCAGCAGTGGAACAGGGAACTGGCAGCCCCAGCATTTT; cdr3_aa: CASSGTGNWQPQHF
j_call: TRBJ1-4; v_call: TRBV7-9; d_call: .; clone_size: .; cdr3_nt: TGTGCCAGCAGTCAAAAACCCGTTGCAACTAATGAAAAACTGTTTTTT; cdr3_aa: CASSQKPVATNEKLFF
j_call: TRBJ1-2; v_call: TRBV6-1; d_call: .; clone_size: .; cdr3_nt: TGTGCCAGCAGTGAACTGGGGCGGAATAACTATGGCTACACCTTC; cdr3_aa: CASSELGRNNYGYTF
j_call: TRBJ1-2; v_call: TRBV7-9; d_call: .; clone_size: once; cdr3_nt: TGTGCCAGCAGCTTAGGGGGCAGCTATGGCTACACCTTC; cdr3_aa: CASSLGGSYGYTF
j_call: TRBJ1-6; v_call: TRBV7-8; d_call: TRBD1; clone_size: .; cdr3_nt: TGTGCCAGCAGCGCCCGACAGGGTCCGTCCTCACCCCTCCACTTT; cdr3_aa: CASSARQGPSSPLHF
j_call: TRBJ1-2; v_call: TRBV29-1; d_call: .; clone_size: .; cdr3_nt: TGCAGCATCCGGGACACACGACCCGTCTTCTATGGCTACACCTTC; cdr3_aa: CSIRDTRPVFYGYTF
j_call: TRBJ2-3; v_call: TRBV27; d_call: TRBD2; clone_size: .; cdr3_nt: TGTGCCAGCAGACCGGCGGCTAGCGGGGGGGCTGCAGATACGCAGTATTTT; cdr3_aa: CASRPAASGGAADTQYF
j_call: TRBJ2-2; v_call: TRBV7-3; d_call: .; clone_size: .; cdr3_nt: TGTGCCAGCAGCCCGCCGGACGGCCGCGGGGAGCTGTTTTTT; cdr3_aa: CASSPPDGRGELFF
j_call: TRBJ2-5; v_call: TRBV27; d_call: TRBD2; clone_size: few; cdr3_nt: TGTGCCAGCAGTTTACGCGGGAGAGAGACCCAGTACTTC; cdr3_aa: CASSLRGRETQYF
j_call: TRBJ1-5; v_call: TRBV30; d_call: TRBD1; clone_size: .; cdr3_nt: TGTGCCTGGAGTGCTCCAGGGGGGAACTATGGCAATCAGCCCCAGCATTTT; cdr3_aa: CAWSAPGGNYGNQPQHF
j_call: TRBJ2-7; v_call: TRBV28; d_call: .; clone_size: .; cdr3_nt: TGTGCCAGCAGTTTCGGCGGAAAGAGGTACGAGCAGTACTTC; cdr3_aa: CASSFGGKRYEQYF
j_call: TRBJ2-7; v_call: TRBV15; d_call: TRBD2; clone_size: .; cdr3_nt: TGTGCCACCAGCAGAGATGGGGCTAGCGGCACCTACGAGCAGTACTTC; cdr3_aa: CATSRDGASGTYEQYF
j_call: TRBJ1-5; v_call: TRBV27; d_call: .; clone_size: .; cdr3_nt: TGTGCCAGCGGACCTTCAGGGGTTCAGCCCCAGCATTTT; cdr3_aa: CASGPSGVQPQHF
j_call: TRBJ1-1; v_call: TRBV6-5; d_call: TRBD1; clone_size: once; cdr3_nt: TGTGCCAGCAGGACGGGACAGGGCGGCGCTGAAGCTTTCTTT; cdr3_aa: CASRTGQGGAEAFF
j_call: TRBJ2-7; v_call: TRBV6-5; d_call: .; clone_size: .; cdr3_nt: TGTGCCAGCACCTACACCACAGGAAACGAGCAGTACTTC; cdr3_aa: CASTYTTGNEQYF
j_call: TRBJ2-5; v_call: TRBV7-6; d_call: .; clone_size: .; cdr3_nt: TGTGCCAGCAGCTTGGGCACCCCTGGGGAGACCCAGTACTTC; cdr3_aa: CASSLGTPGETQYF
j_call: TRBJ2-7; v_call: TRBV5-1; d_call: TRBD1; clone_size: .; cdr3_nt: TGCGCCAGCAGCTTGGGGACAGGAACCTACGAGCAGTACTTC; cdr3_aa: CASSLGTGTYEQYF
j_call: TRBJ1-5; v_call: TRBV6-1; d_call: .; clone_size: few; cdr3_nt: TGTGCCAGCAGTGTAAATCCAGGATCCAATCAGCCCCAGCATTTT; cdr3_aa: CASSVNPGSNQPQHF
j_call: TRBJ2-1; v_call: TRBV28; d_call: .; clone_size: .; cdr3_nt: TGTGCCAGCACCGGGAGAATAGGTTACAATGAGCAGTTCTTC; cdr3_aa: CASTGRIGYNEQFF
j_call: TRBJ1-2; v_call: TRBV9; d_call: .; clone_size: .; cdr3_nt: TGTGCCAGCAGCCCCTCCCCAGCTGGTGGCTACACCTTC; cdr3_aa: CASSPSPAGGYTF
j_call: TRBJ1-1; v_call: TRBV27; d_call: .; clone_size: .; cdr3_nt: TGTGCCAGCTGGGAAGGGGAGGGTTTGAACACTGAAGCTTTCTTT; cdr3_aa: CASWEGEGLNTEAFF
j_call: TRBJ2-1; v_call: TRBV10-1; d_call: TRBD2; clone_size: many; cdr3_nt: TGCGCCAGCAGTGAGGGTAGCGGGAAATGGGGTGAGCAGTTCTTC; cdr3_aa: CASSEGSGKWGEQFF
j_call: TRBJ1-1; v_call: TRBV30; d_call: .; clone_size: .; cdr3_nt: TGTGCCTCGGACAGAAACACTGAAGCTTTCTTT; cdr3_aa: CASDRNTEAFF
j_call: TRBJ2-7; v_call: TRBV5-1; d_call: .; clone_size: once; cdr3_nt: TGCGCCAGCAGGGACAAATTTTACGAGCAGTACTTC; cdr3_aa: CASRDKFYEQYF
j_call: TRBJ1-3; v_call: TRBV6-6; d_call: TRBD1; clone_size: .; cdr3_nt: TGTGCCAGCAGTTACGACAGGGTCGTATACACCATATATTTT; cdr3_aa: CASSYDRVVYTIYF
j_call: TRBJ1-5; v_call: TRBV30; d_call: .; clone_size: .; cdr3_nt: TGTGCCTGGACTCGCGGGGGTAGCAATCAGCCCCAGCATTTT; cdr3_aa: CAWTRGGSNQPQHF
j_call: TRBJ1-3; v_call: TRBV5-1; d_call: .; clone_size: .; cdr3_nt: TGCGCCAGCAGCTTGGGGGGGCAGGCTGGAAACACCATATATTTT; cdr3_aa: CASSLGGQAGNTIYF
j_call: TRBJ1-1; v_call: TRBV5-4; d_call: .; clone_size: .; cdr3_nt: TGTGCCAGCAGCTCACCGGGACACAACACTGAAGCTTTCTTT; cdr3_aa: CASSSPGHNTEAFF
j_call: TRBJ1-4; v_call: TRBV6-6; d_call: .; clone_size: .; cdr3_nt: TGTGCCAGCAGTTACTCTATGGACCCAGGTGGTGAAAAACTGTTTTTT; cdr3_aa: CASSYSMDPGGEKLFF
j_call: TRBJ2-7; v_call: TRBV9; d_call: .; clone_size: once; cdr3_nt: TGTGCCAGCAGCGTAGATGGGCCCCACGACTACGAGCAGTACTTC; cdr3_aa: CASSVDGPHDYEQYF
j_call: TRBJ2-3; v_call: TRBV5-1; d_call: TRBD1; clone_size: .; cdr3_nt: TGCGCCAGCAGCCAAGGACAGGGTGCAGATACGCAGTATTTT; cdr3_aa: CASSQGQGADTQYF
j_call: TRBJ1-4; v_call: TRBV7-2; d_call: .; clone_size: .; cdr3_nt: TGTGCCAGCAGCTTACCCGGGACGGGGAATGAAAAACTGTTTTTT; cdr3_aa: CASSLPGTGNEKLFF
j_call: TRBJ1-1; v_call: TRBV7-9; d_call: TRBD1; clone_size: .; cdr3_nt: TGTGCCAGCAGCTTAAGGGACAGGGCCCCTGAAGCTTTCTTT; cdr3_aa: CASSLRDRAPEAFF
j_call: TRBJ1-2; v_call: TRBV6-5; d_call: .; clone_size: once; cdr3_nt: TGTGCCAGCACTAGGGGAGGTTATGGCTACACCTTC; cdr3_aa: CASTRGGYGYTF
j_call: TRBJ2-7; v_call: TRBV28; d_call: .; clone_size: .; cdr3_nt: TGTGCCAGCAGGCCAGGGGTCCAGGCGCAGTACTTC; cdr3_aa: CASRPGVQAQYF
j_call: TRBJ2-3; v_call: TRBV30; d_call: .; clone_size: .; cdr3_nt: TGTGCCTGGAGCCCACTGCCCACAGATACGCAGTATTTT; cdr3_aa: CAWSPLPTDTQYF